These 21 T cell receptor beta chains originate from one sample sequenced in a study of shared clonotypes between healthy human individuals. Naive CD8 cells, CD45RO-negative and positively selected for CCR7, excluded terminally differentiated effector memory CD45RA+ cells. Only in-frame clones appear in the TCRdb table, and some are missing; sequencing was by immunoSEQ multiplex PCR. The table has approximately 2,200,000 clones, more than 85% seen once. Material: naive CD8+ T cells from PBMCs. The receptors come from a man between 18 and 29 years old in good health. Some clones in this sample may be carry-over from other donors' samples.

This chain joins TRBV19 and TRBJ1-5, with 7 nucleotides matching TRBD1. This CDR3 is 17 amino acids long. CDR1 is LNHDA, CDR2 SQIVND, per germline (reference sequence). Losses at the gene ends were 2 bases for V and 0 bases for J; bases not matched to a gene: 7. CDR3 coding DNA: TGTGCCAGTAGTATATTTGGGACAGACTATAGCAATCAGCCCCAGCATTTT. The encoded protein is CASSIFGTDYSNQPQHF.

A word on this clone: Other DNA sequences in the sample encode the same CDR3. The chain employs TRBV7-9 and TRBJ1-4; D remains unclear. Germline V CDR1 and CDR2: SEHNR, FQNEAQ (reference sequence). With 5 bases removed from V and 0 bases from J, the gap between germline ends came to 7 bases. The length of the CDR3 is 14 residues. The CDR3 is CASSQTATNEKLFF. DNA of the CDR3: TGTGCCAGCAGCCAAACTGCAACTAATGAAAAACTGTTTTTT.

The V call is TRBV5-4, the J call TRBJ2-2; 10 nucleotides match TRBD1. CDR3 length: 14 residues. Trimming cost V 4 bases and J 7 bases; bases outside gene matches: 4. Germline V gives CDR1 SGHNT, CDR2 YYREEE (reference sequence). In DNA, the CDR3 is TGTGCCAGCAGCGGACAGGGGGAATTCGGGGAGCTGTTTTTT. This sequence encodes CASSGQGEFGELFF.

The chain uses TRBV19 and TRBJ1-2; D unclear. Trimming pared 3 bases from V and 6 bases from J, leaving 17 bases between. Per germline, CDR1 LNHDA and CDR2 SQIVND (reference sequence). The CDR3 has 15 amino acids. The chain's CDR3 is CASSIGRDPLDGYTF. The CDR3 DNA reads as TGTGCCAGTAGTATCGGTAGAGATCCTCTCGATGGCTACACCTTC.

This sequence joins TRBV28 and TRBJ1-2; the D gene is possibly TRBD1 (6 bases). V lost 4 bases to trimming and J lost 3 bases, with 15 bases between them. Germline values: CDR1 MDHEN, CDR2 SYDVKM. The CDR3 contains 15 residues. This chain's CDR3 is CASSSWAGVDYGYTF. The CDR3 nucleotides read TGTGCCAGCAGTTCCTGGGCAGGGGTGGACTATGGCTACACCTTC.

V gene TRBV7-9 combines with J gene TRBJ2-7, with D unresolved. V was shortened by 5 bases and J by 4 bases, with 9 bases between the two germline ends. Germline V gene lookup returns CDR1 SEHNR and CDR2 FQNEAQ (reference sequence). The CDR3 contains 12 residues. In DNA, the CDR3 is TGTGCCAGCAGCACCAGTCGGTACGAGCAGTACTTC. Protein: CASSTSRYEQYF.

DNA for the CDR3: TGTGCCAGCAGCTTAGACTACAGACGTCGCTCGAACACTGAAGCTTTCTTT. Protein: CASSLDYRRRSNTEAFF. V is TRBV11-2 and J is TRBJ1-1; no reliable D call. Germline CDR1 is SGHAT and CDR2 is FQNNGV. The V end was cut by 0 bases, the J end by 1 base, with 15 bases between. CDR3 length: 17 amino acids.

The chain has TRBV19 and TRBJ2-1; 7 positions match TRBD2. The germline V gene has CDR1 LNHDA and CDR2 SQIVND (reference sequence). This CDR3 contains 15 residues. The V and J ends lost 7 bases and 4 bases, in that order; junction bases with no gene match: 10. CDR3 in amino acids: CASTHWASGYNEQFF. The CDR3 coding sequence is TGTGCCAGTACCCACTGGGCTAGCGGATACAATGAGCAGTTCTTC.

The chain joins TRBV27 to TRBJ2-3, with D uncertain. V was shortened by 3 bases and J by 0 bases, with 7 bases between the two germline ends. Germline V gives CDR1 MNHEY, CDR2 SMNVEV (reference sequence). This CDR3 has 14 residues. CDR3 sequence reads: CASSFALSTDTQYF. CDR3 DNA sequence: TGTGCCAGCAGTTTTGCCTTAAGCACAGATACGCAGTATTTT.

The genes are TRBV11-2 and TRBJ2-7; possibly TRBD1 or TRBD2 for D (5 bases each). Trimming took off 5 bases at V and 5 bases at J, with 16 bases between the two ends. The CDR3 consists of 14 residues. Germline loops: CDR1 SGHAT, CDR2 FQNNGV. CDR3 residues: CASSPGRRDHEQYF. As DNA, the CDR3 is TGTGCCAGCAGCCCGGGCCGACGGGACCACGAGCAGTACTTC. The full variable domain, completed using reference TRBV11-2 and TRBJ2-7, is EAGVAQSPRYKIIEKRQSVAFWCNPISGHATLYWYQQILGQGPKLLIQFQNNGVVDDSQLPKDRFSAERLKGVDSTLKIQPAKLEDSAVYLCASSPGRRDHEQYFGPGTRLTVT.

The V gene is TRBV19, the J gene TRBJ1-1, with 7 positions matching TRBD1. J lost 1 base, V lost 2 bases, and 4 bases had no gene match. CDR1 is LNHDA, CDR2 SQIVND, per germline (reference sequence). This CDR3 has 15 amino acids. Written as DNA, the CDR3 is TGTGCCAGTAGTATACGACAGGGTGCGAACACTGAAGCTTTCTTT. Its protein is CASSIRQGANTEAFF.

This clone came up a few times. The chain joins TRBV5-4 to TRBJ1-1, with D possibly being TRBD1 (6 bases). V was cut by 2 bases and J by 4 bases, with 12 bases left in between. Germline CDR1 and CDR2: SGHNT and YYREEE (reference sequence). This CDR3 contains 14 residues. CDR3 DNA sequence: TGTGCCAGCAGCTTCCTAGGGGGACTCACTGAAGCTTTCTTT. This gives the protein CASSFLGGLTEAFF.

The chain uses TRBV28 and TRBJ1-5; D gene unclear. Germline CDR1 is MDHEN and CDR2 is SYDVKM. Trimming shortened V by 8 bases and J by 0 bases, and 23 bases separated the two germline ends. The CDR3 is 18 amino acids. Written as DNA, the CDR3 is TGTGCCAGCCACCCCCGGGTACTAAAAAGCTTTAGCAATCAGCCCCAGCATTTT. This codes for CASHPRVLKSFSNQPQHF.

The V and J genes are TRBV6-5 and TRBJ2-5; D is unresolved. The CDR3 extends over 13 amino acids. The germline V gene encodes CDR1 MNHEY and CDR2 SVGAGI. V lost 6 bases and J lost 9, with 17 bases in between. Written as DNA, the CDR3 is TGTGCCAGCAGCTACGCCCTTGTTTCGCCCCAGTACTTC. This codes for CASSYALVSPQYF.

J is TRBJ1-1 and V is TRBV11-2; TRBD1 might be the D (5 bases). Trimming shortened V by 5 bases and J by 4 bases, and 14 bases separated the two germline ends. The CDR3 has 14 amino acids. The germline V gene has CDR1 SGHAT and CDR2 FQNNGV. Written as DNA, the CDR3 is TGTGCCAGCAGCCCCCAGTGGGGGGGCACTGAAGCTTTCTTT. Translating gives CASSPQWGGTEAFF.

The rearrangement joins TRBV11-2 to TRBJ2-7, with D maybe TRBD1 (6 bases). The CDR3 loop spans 14 amino acids. V was shortened by 4 bases and J by 4 bases, with 14 bases between the two germline ends. The germline CDR1 and CDR2 sequences are SGHAT and FQNNGV. CDR3 loop: CASSSTGLGYEQYF. CDR3 DNA: TGTGCCAGCAGCTCTACAGGGCTTGGGTACGAGCAGTACTTC. The full variable domain, its missing parts supplied by reference TRBV11-2 and TRBJ2-7, is EAGVAQSPRYKIIEKRQSVAFWCNPISGHATLYWYQQILGQGPKLLIQFQNNGVVDDSQLPKDRFSAERLKGVDSTLKIQPAKLEDSAVYLCASSSTGLGYEQYFGPGTRLTVT.

The chain couples TRBV15 to TRBJ1-3, with D uncertain. V was shortened by 4 bases and J by 0 bases, with 10 bases between the two germline ends. Germline CDR1 is LNHNV and CDR2 is YYDKDF (reference sequence). The CDR3 runs to 15 residues. The CDR3 bases are TGTGCCACCAGCAACTCAGTCAGCTCTGGAAACACCATATATTTT. This codes for CATSNSVSSGNTIYF.

The rearrangement uses TRBV7-9 and TRBJ1-1; a possible D gene is TRBD1 (6 bases). V lost 1 base and J 11 bases, leaving 17 bases between the germline ends. CDR3 length equals 14 residues. CDR1 is SEHNR, CDR2 FQNEAQ, per germline (reference sequence). The CDR3 is CASSLVLGGSRAFF. In DNA form, the CDR3 reads TGTGCCAGCAGCTTAGTTTTAGGGGGTAGTCGTGCTTTCTTT.

The rearrangement joins TRBV10-1 to TRBJ1-1, with a weak D call TRBD1 (5 bases). Trimming shortened V by 0 bases and J by 2 bases, and 10 bases separated the two germline ends. The V gene's germline CDR1 is WNHNN and CDR2 SYGVQD (reference sequence). The length of the CDR3 is 15 residues. CDR3 DNA: TGCGCCAGCAGTGAGTCAAGGGGCCAAAACACTGAAGCTTTCTTT. Translating gives CASSESRGQNTEAFF.

V gene TRBV7-9 combines with J gene TRBJ1-6; a weak D match, TRBD1 (5 bases). V was pared by 4 bases and J by 8 bases, with 18 bases between. CDR1 and CDR2 (germline): SEHNR, FQNEAQ (reference sequence). The CDR3 loop spans 16 amino acids. CDR3 DNA: TGTGCCAGCAGCTCTTCCCTACAGGCTTGGGATTCACCCCTCCACTTT. Residues: CASSSSLQAWDSPLHF.

V gene TRBV6-6 combines with J gene TRBJ2-2, with TRBD1 matching over 7 bases. The V and J ends lost 9 bases and 4 bases, in that order; junction bases with no gene match: 11. Germline V CDR1 and CDR2: MNHNY, SVGAGI (reference sequence). This CDR3 comprises 15 residues. The CDR3 sequence: CARHEKGAGTGELFF. For the CDR3, the DNA is TGTGCCAGACACGAAAAGGGGGCCGGCACCGGGGAGCTGTTTTTT.